The T cell receptor beta chain described here comes from a study of long-term antiretroviral therapy in people with HIV. It was in the United States that all participants with HIV were treated. General study results and limits: Transplant donor controls retained higher diversity, though diversity increased after ART.

About this clone: Its antigen is unidentified.

Assay version v3.0 of immunoSEQ was used, and it was run at survey level. Measured with immunoSEQ multiplex PCR; TCRdb has only the in-frame clones, and not every one. The table has 35,000 to 45,000 clones, less than 85% seen once. This CDR3 spans 16 amino acids. Trimming removed 0 bases from V and 2 bases from J, with 14 bases in between. Germline CDR1 is MNHEY and CDR2 is SMNVEV (reference sequence). The source of this sequence is a man under 40 with HIV. The V and J genes are TRBV27 and TRBJ2-7; D is unclear. This sample comprised unsorted PBMCs, obtained 3.4 years after starting antiretroviral therapy. CDR3 nucleotide sequence: TGTGCCAGCAGTTTATCGGGTTCTAGAACCCCCTACGAGCAGTACTTC. This encodes CASSLSGSRTPYEQYF.